These 4 T cell receptor beta chains were all obtained from the same sample, sequenced in a study of long-term antiretroviral therapy in people with HIV. The assay used was immunoSEQ (version v3.0), run at survey level. The method was immunoSEQ multiplex PCR; TCRdb's version includes in-frame clones alone and lacks a portion of them. The sample holds 25,000 to 35,000 clones, 65% to 80% seen once. The sequencing here drew on unsorted PBMCs, taken 3.1 years after starting antiretroviral therapy. Receptors were obtained from a woman in her fifties or sixties with HIV.

The chain has TRBV6-8 and TRBJ1-1; 9 nucleotides line up with TRBD1. The V gene end was trimmed by 9 bases and the J gene end by 5 bases; junction bases not matched to a gene: 7. The CDR3 contains 13 residues. CDR1 is MNHGY, CDR2 SAAAGT, per germline. DNA for the CDR3: TGTGCCAGGCTAGGGACAGGGAAGACTGAAGCTTTCTTT. This translates into CARLGTGKTEAFF.

V is TRBV7-2 and J is TRBJ2-5, with TRBD2 identical over 11 bases. Germline-derived CDR1 and CDR2 are SGHTA and FQGNSA. The CDR3 has 16 amino acids. The J segment lost 4 bases and the V segment lost 4 bases, leaving 8 bases of the junction unmatched. For the CDR3, the DNA is TGTGCCAGCAGCTCTTCTAGCGGGGGGTTTCTAGAGACCCAGTACTTC. Protein sequence: CASSSSSGGFLETQYF.

This chain links TRBV4-1 with TRBJ2-5, with 12 bases fitting TRBD2. The germline gives CDR1 MGHRA, CDR2 YSYEKL. With 4 bases clipped from V and 5 bases from J, the junction kept 11 bases outside the gene matches. The CDR3 is 17 residues long. The DNA for the CDR3 is TGCGCCAGCAGCCCAGACCTAGCGGGGGGGCTAGGGGAGACCCAGTACTTC. Amino acid sequence: CASSPDLAGGLGETQYF.

The chain recombines TRBV27 with TRBJ1-2, with TRBD1 as a possible D gene (5 bases). Looked up from germline, CDR1 is MNHEY and CDR2 is SMNVEV (reference sequence). The CDR3 loop spans 14 amino acids. V gave up 6 bases and J gave up 5 bases, with 16 bases separating them. The CDR3 nucleotides are TGTGCCAGCAGATCGGACAACCAGGAGTATGGCTACACCTTC. Protein product: CASRSDNQEYGYTF.